This T cell receptor (beta chain) was profiled in a study of blood T cell repertoires in COVID-19. Turning to the study itself: Sites in the United States, Italy and Spain provided acute and convalescent COVID-19 samples.

The data were produced by immunoSEQ multiplex PCR, yet TCRdb's version contains in-frame clones alone and is incomplete. The data hold about 92,000 clones, with over 60% observed a single time. CDR3 length: 15 amino acids. Germline trimming cut 7 bases from V and 5 bases from J; bases unmatched to any gene: 8. Germline assignment: CDR1 LNHDA and CDR2 SQIVND (reference sequence). Sequencing input: peripheral blood. The receptor was derived from a man aged 50-60 years who had recovered from COVID-19. The chain carries TRBV19 and TRBJ1-2; 12 positions match TRBD1. The CDR3 DNA reads as TGTGCCAGTAACACGGGACAGGGGGCTCTTTATGGCTACACCTTC. Translation gives CASNTGQGALYGYTF. Based on the CDR3 plus reference TRBV19 and TRBJ1-2, the full variable domain is DGGITQSPKYLFRKEGQNVTLSCEQNLNHDAMYWYRQDPGQGLRLIYYSQIVNDFQKGDIAEGYSVSREKKESFPLTVTSAQKNPTAFYLCASNTGQGALYGYTFGSGTRLTVV.